This T cell receptor beta chain was obtained from a study of preoperative IRX-2 immunotherapy in early breast cancer. As to treatment: preoperative locoregional IRX-2 cytokine immunotherapy. Preoperative locoregional IRX-2 cytokine immunotherapy was tested in the phase Ib source study. The CDR3 covers 19 residues. Germline CDR1 SGDLS, CDR2 YYNGEE. The J segment lost 0 bases and the V segment lost 4 bases, leaving 8 bases of the junction unmatched. Sequenced by immunoSEQ multiplex PCR; TCRdb stores in-frame clones only, minus some. The sample holds under 30,000 clones; around nine tenths are singletons and the top ten take 28%.

Material: tumor tissue, obtained after IRX-2 immunotherapy. The sequence derives from a human donor with breast cancer. The rearrangement links TRBV9 to TRBJ2-2; 14 bases align to TRBD2. The CDR3 nucleotides are TGTGCCAGCAGCAAGGGACTAGCGGGGGAGATAACGAACACCGGGGAGCTGTTTTTT. Residues: CASSKGLAGEITNTGELFF.